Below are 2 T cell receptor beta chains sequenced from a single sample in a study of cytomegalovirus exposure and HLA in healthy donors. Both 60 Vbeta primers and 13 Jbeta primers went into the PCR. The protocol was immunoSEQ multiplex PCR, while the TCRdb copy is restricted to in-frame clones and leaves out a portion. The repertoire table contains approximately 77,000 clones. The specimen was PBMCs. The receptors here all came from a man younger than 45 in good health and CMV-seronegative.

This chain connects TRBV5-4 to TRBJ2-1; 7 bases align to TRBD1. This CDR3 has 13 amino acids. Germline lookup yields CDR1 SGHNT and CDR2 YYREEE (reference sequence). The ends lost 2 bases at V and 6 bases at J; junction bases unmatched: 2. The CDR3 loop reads CASSFGQANEQFF. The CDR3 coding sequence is TGTGCCAGCAGCTTCGGACAGGCCAATGAGCAGTTCTTC.

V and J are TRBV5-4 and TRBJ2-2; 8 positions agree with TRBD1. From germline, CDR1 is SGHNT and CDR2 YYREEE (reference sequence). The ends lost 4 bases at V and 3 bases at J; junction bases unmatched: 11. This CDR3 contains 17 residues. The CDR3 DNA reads TGTGCCAGCAGCCCGACAATGGACAGGGTGGACACCGGGGAGCTGTTTTTT. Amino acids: CASSPTMDRVDTGELFF.